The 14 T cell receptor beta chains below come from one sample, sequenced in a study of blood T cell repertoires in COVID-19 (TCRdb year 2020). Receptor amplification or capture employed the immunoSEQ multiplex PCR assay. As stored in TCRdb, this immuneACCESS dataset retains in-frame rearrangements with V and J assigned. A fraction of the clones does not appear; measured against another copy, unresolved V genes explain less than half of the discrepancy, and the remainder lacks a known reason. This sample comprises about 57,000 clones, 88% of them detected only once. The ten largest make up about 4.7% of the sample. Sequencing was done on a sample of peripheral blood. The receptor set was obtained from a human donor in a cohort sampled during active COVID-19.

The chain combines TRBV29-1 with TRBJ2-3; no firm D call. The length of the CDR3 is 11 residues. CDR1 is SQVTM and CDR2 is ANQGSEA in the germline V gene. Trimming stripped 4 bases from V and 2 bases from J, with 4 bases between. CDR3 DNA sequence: TGCAGCGTTGTCTACACAGATACGCAGTATTTT. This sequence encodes CSVVYTDTQYF.

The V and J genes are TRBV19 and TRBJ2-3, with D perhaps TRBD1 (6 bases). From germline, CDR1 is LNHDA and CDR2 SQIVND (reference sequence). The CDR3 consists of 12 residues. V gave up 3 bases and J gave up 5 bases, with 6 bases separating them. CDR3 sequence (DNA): TGTGCCAGTAGTATCAGGGGAGATACGCAGTATTTT. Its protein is CASSIRGDTQYF.

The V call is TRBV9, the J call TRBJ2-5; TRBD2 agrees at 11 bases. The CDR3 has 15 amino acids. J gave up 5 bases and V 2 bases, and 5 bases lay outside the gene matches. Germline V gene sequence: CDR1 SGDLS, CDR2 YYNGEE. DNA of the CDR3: TGTGCCAGCAGCGTTAGCGGGAGGGCCGGGGAGACCCAGTACTTC. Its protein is CASSVSGRAGETQYF.

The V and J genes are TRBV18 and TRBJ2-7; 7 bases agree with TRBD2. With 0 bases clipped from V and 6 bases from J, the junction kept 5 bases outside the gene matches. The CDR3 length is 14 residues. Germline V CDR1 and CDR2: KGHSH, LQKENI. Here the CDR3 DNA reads TGTGCCAGCTCACCACCGAAGACTAGCCGCGAGCAGTACTTC. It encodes CASSPPKTSREQYF.

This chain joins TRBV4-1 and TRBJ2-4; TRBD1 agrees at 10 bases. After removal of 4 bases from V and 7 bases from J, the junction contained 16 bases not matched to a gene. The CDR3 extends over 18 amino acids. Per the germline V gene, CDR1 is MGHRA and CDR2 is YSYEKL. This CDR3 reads CASSRLRQGARGLNIQYF. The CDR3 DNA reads TGCGCCAGCAGCCGCCTGAGACAGGGGGCGCGAGGATTGAACATTCAGTACTTC.

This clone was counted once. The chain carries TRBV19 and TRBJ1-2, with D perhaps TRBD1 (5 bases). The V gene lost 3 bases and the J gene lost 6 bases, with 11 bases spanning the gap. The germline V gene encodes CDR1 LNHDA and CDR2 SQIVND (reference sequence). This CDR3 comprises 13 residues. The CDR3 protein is CASSMGRVDGYTF. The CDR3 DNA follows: TGTGCCAGTAGTATGGGCAGGGTGGATGGCTACACCTTC.

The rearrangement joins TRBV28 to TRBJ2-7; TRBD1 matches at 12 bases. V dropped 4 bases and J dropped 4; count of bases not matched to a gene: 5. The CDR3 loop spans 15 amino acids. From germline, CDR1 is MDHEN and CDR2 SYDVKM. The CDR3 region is CASSSGTGGMYEQYF. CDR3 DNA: TGTGCCAGCAGTTCCGGGACAGGGGGCATGTACGAGCAGTACTTC.

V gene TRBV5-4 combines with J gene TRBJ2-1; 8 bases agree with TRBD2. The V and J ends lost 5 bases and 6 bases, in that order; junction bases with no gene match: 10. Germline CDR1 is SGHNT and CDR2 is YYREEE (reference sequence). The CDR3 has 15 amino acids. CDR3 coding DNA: TGTGCCAGCAGATTCTACACTAGCGGTCGCAATGAGCAGTTCTTC. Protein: CASRFYTSGRNEQFF.

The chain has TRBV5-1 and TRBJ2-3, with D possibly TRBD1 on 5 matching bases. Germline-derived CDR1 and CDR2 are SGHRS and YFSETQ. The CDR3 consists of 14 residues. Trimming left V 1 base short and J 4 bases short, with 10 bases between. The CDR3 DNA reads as TGCGCCAGCAGCTTGTCTCCAGGGCCAGATACGCAGTATTTT. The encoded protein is CASSLSPGPDTQYF. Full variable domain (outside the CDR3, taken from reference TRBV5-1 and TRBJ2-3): KAGVTQTPRYLIKTRGQQVTLSCSPISGHRSVSWYQQTPGQGLQFLFEYFSETQRNKGNFPGRFSGRQFSNSRSEMNVSTLELGDSALYLCASSLSPGPDTQYFGPGTRLTVL.

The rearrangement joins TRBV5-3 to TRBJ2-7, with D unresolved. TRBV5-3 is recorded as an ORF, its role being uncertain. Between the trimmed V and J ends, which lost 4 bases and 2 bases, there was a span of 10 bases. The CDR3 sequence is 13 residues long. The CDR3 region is CARSRLSTYEQYF. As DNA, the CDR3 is TGTGCCAGAAGCCGACTCAGTACCTACGAGCAGTACTTC.

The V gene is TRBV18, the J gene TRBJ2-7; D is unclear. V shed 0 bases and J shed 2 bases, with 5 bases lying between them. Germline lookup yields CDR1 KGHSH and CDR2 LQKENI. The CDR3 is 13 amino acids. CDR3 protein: CASSPPYPYEQYF. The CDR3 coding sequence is TGTGCCAGCTCACCACCCTATCCCTACGAGCAGTACTTC.

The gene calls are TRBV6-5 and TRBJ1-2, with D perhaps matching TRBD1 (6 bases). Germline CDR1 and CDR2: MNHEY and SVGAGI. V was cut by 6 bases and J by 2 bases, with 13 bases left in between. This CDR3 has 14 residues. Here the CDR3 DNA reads TGTGCCAGCAGATCTACAGGGTTCAACTATGGCTACACCTTC. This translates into CASRSTGFNYGYTF.

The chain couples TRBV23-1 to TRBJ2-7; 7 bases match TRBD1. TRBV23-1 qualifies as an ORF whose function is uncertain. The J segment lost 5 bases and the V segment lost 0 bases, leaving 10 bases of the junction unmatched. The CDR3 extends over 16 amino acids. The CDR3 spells CASSQSPGQLRHEQYF. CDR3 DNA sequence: TGCGCCAGCAGTCAATCGCCGGGACAGCTTCGGCACGAGCAGTACTTC.

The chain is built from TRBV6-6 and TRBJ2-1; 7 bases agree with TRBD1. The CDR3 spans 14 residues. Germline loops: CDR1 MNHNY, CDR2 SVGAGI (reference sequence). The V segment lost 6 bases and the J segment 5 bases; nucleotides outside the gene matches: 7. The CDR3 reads CASRNTGTDNEQFF. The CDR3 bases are TGTGCCAGCAGGAATACCGGGACAGACAATGAGCAGTTCTTC.